The TCR beta chain under discussion was sequenced for a study of blood T cell repertoires in COVID-19. As for the study in general: Acute and convalescent COVID-19 specimens originated in the United States, Italy and Spain. T cells, B-cell-depleted T cells, or PBMCs provided the cDNA or gDNA that served as material.

CDR3 length: 16 residues. The junction had 11 bases not matched to a gene; V was cut back by 6 bases and J by 4 bases. Germline CDR1 is MDHEN and CDR2 is SYDVKM. Authors' data handling: It was from reference gene primer amplification that nucleated cell counts were estimated. TCRdb's copy holds only in-frame clones and misses some; the assay was immunoSEQ multiplex PCR. That table furnishes V, J and clone size, whereas the DNA furnished D and trimming. The sample yields more than 25,000 clones, approximately 92% seen once. The rearrangement joins TRBV28 to TRBJ2-1; TRBD2 agrees at 8 bases. The sequence was obtained from a human donor with acute or convalescent COVID-19. The donor label of this sample is uncertain. Sequenced input: peripheral blood. The CDR3 bases are TGTGCCAGCAGCCGCGGGGGGCCTACCATATACAATGAGCAGTTCTTC. This translates into CASSRGGPTIYNEQFF.